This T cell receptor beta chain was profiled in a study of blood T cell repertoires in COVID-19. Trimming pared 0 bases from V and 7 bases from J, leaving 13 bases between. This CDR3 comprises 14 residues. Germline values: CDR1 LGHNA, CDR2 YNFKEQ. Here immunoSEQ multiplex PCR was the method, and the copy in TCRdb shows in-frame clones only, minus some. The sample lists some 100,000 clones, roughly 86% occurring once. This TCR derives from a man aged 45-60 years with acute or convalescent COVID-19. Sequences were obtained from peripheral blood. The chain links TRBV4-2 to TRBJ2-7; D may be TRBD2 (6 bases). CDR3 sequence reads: CASSQDHRSGEQYF. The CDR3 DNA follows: TGTGCCAGCAGCCAAGATCATAGAAGCGGGGAGCAGTACTTC.